The 26 T cell receptor beta chains presented below share a single source sample, sequenced in a study of blood T cell repertoires in COVID-19. Only in-frame clones appear in the TCRdb table, and some are missing; sequencing was by immunoSEQ multiplex PCR. The sample has approximately 59,000 clones; under 90% are singletons. The sample taken for sequencing was peripheral blood. These receptors all come from a man aged 35-49 years with active COVID-19.

The CDR3 DNA reads TGTGCCAGTGGGGAGAGTAAGGGAGCCTATGACGAGCAGTTCTTC. Translated, it gives CASGESKGAYDEQFF. The genes are TRBV6-5 and TRBJ2-1, with D tentatively TRBD2 (5 bases). Per the germline V gene, CDR1 is MNHEY and CDR2 is SVGAGI. Trimming left V 9 bases short and J 10 bases short, with 25 bases between. This CDR3 has 15 residues.

The chain is built from TRBV7-6 and TRBJ1-4, with D unresolved. Trimming took off 5 bases at V and 3 bases at J, with 13 bases between the two ends. Germline V lookup: CDR1 SGHVS, CDR2 FNYEAQ. The CDR3 sequence is 15 residues long. CDR3 DNA: TGTGCCAGCAGCAGGGAGAACGTCGCTAATGAAAAACTGTTTTTT. It encodes CASSRENVANEKLFF. Variable domain in full (rest from reference TRBV7-6 and TRBJ1-4): GAGVSQSPRYKVTKRGQDVALRCDPISGHVSLYWYRQALGQGPEFLTYFNYEAQQDKSGLPNDRFSAERPEGSISTLTIQRTEQRDSAMYRCASSRENVANEKLFFGSGTQLSVL.

The rearrangement joins TRBV28 to TRBJ2-7; 7 positions match TRBD1. The length of the CDR3 is 15 residues. CDR1 and CDR2 (germline): MDHEN, SYDVKM. The V gene end was trimmed by 2 bases and the J gene end by 2 bases; junction bases not matched to a gene: 6. The CDR3 region has the DNA TGTGCCAGCAGTTTACCCCAAGACAGGGCCTACGAGCAGTACTTC. Protein: CASSLPQDRAYEQYF.

V and J are TRBV30 and TRBJ2-3, with 7 bases aligning to TRBD2. This CDR3 comprises 14 residues. J gave up 2 bases and V 2 bases, and 4 bases lay outside the gene matches. CDR1 GTSNPN and CDR2 SVGIG come from the germline V gene (reference sequence). CDR3 bases: TGTGCCTGGAGTTTCCTAGCGGACACAGATACGCAGTATTTT. It encodes CAWSFLADTDTQYF.

The J gene is TRBJ2-1, the V gene TRBV28, with a tentative D call TRBD2 (5 bases). CDR1 is MDHEN, CDR2 SYDVKM, per germline. This CDR3 has 14 residues. Trimming pared 6 bases from V and 3 bases from J, leaving 12 bases between. The CDR3 sequence is CASSPLAYYNEQFF. The CDR3 bases are TGTGCCAGCAGCCCTCTAGCCTACTACAATGAGCAGTTCTTC.

The J gene is TRBJ2-1, the V gene TRBV24-1; maybe TRBD2 (5 bases). Per the germline V gene, CDR1 is KGHDR and CDR2 is SFDVKD. The ends were cut back, 5 bases at V and 6 bases at J, with 13 bases in the middle. This CDR3 has 14 residues. The DNA of the CDR3 is TGTGCCACCAGTGCCCCGGGGTGGGTCAATGAGCAGTTCTTC. Residues: CATSAPGWVNEQFF.

This clone has only a few counts. The rearrangement uses TRBV4-1 and TRBJ2-7; D possibly corresponds to TRBD2 (6 bases). Trimming shortened V by 0 bases and J by 2 bases, and 14 bases separated the two germline ends. Per the germline V gene, CDR1 is MGHRA and CDR2 is YSYEKL. The CDR3 extends over 16 amino acids. The CDR3 nucleotides are TGCGCCAGCAGCCAAGATCGTAGTAGCGGAACCTACGAGCAGTACTTC. It codes for CASSQDRSSGTYEQYF.

This clone turned up a few times. The rearrangement links TRBV7-2 to TRBJ2-5, with D tentatively TRBD1 (7 bases). Germline assignment: CDR1 SGHTA and CDR2 FQGNSA. The CDR3 runs 14 residues. V lost 5 bases and J 4 bases, leaving 14 bases between the germline ends. The CDR3: CASSLNRGGETQYF. The CDR3 nucleotides are TGTGCCAGCAGCCTAAACAGGGGAGGAGAGACCCAGTACTTC.

This clone has just a few counts. This rearrangement joins TRBV9 to TRBJ2-7; TRBD2 agrees at 8 bases. In germline, CDR1 is SGDLS, CDR2 YYNGEE. Losses at the gene ends were 0 bases for V and 5 bases for J; bases not matched to a gene: 4. This CDR3 spans 14 amino acids. CDR3 region: CASSVAGGPDEQYF. CDR3 nucleotides: TGTGCCAGCAGCGTAGCGGGAGGGCCTGACGAGCAGTACTTC.

CDR3 loop: CASSPMVAGGSNEQFF. Here the CDR3 DNA reads TGTGCCAGCTCACCAATGGTAGCGGGAGGAAGCAATGAGCAGTTCTTC. The chain carries TRBV18 and TRBJ2-1, with TRBD2 matching over 10 bases. Trimming removed 2 bases from V and 6 bases from J; junction bases left unmatched: 7. The CDR3 loop spans 16 amino acids. From germline, CDR1 is KGHSH and CDR2 LQKENI.

V gene TRBV28 combines with J gene TRBJ1-2; TRBD1 matches at 10 bases. Germline trimming cut 5 bases from V and 2 bases from J; bases unmatched to any gene: 8. CDR1 MDHEN and CDR2 SYDVKM come from the germline V gene. This CDR3 is built from 16 residues. The CDR3 nucleotides are TGTGCCAGCAGTCCCCTTGGACAGGGGGGGAACTATGGCTACACCTTC. Protein sequence: CASSPLGQGGNYGYTF.

This clone was seen only once. The J gene is TRBJ2-3, the V gene TRBV25-1; D may be TRBD1 (5 bases). V lost 2 bases and J 1 base, leaving 10 bases between the germline ends. The CDR3 length is 15 residues. Looked up from germline, CDR1 is MGHDK and CDR2 is SYGVNS. As DNA, the CDR3 is TGTGCCAGCAGTGAACCCACCAGGGGCACAGATACGCAGTATTTT. It is translated as CASSEPTRGTDTQYF.

The gene calls are TRBV3-1 (or the pseudogene TRBV3-2) and TRBJ1-4; 9 bases line up with TRBD1. The germline V gene encodes CDR1 LGHDT and CDR2 YNNKEL (reference sequence). This CDR3 is built from 14 residues. V dropped 6 bases and J dropped 7; count of bases not matched to a gene: 6. This CDR3 reads CASRGTGKSEKLFF. As DNA, the CDR3 is TGTGCCAGCAGGGGGACAGGGAAGAGTGAAAAACTGTTTTTT.

The rearrangement links TRBV10-3 to TRBJ1-1; 9 bases agree with TRBD1. With 9 bases clipped from V and 1 base from J, the junction kept 6 bases outside the gene matches. The CDR3 covers 14 residues. Per germline, CDR1 ENHRY and CDR2 SYGVKD. The CDR3 here is CAMGQGAENTEAFF. The CDR3 coding sequence is TGTGCCATGGGACAGGGCGCGGAGAACACTGAAGCTTTCTTT.

The gene calls are TRBV29-1 and TRBJ2-3; 10 bases match TRBD2. The CDR3 runs 14 residues. V lost 4 bases to trimming and J lost 11 bases; unmatched junction nucleotides: 12. The germline V gene encodes CDR1 SQVTM and CDR2 ANQGSEA. The CDR3 spells CSVGGLAGAPQQYF. CDR3 sequence (DNA): TGCAGCGTTGGGGGTCTAGCGGGAGCCCCTCAGCAGTATTTT.

V gene TRBV15 combines with J gene TRBJ1-2, with 8 bases fitting TRBD1. This CDR3 region has 16 residues. The J segment lost 2 bases and the V segment lost 6 bases, leaving 11 bases of the junction unmatched. Looked up from germline, CDR1 is LNHNV and CDR2 is YYDKDF (reference sequence). The DNA of the CDR3 is TGTGCCACCAGAGAAACAGGGGGACAGGCGAACTATGGCTACACCTTC. Translating gives CATRETGGQANYGYTF.

This chain uses TRBV7-9 with TRBJ1-4, with 10 bases fitting TRBD1. The CDR3 sequence is 16 residues long. Germline V gene lookup returns CDR1 SEHNR and CDR2 FQNEAQ (reference sequence). After removal of 4 bases from V and 2 bases from J, the junction contained 4 bases not matched to a gene. The DNA for the CDR3 is TGTGCCAGCAGCTGGACAGGGGGTCTCACTAATGAAAAACTGTTTTTT. Its protein is CASSWTGGLTNEKLFF.

The chain uses TRBV30 and TRBJ1-6; 9 bases fit TRBD1. V shed 2 bases, J shed 5 bases, and the junction held 4 bases outside the gene matches. CDR3 size: 15 residues. Germline lookup yields CDR1 GTSNPN and CDR2 SVGIG (reference sequence). The CDR3 here is CAWSLTGGDNSPLHF. CDR3 DNA: TGTGCCTGGAGTTTAACAGGGGGCGATAATTCACCCCTCCACTTT.

V usage is TRBV4-1 and J usage is TRBJ1-4; TRBD1 aligns across 7 bases. Trimming took 10 bases from V and 9 from J; bases not matched to a gene: 11. The CDR3 runs to 13 residues. From germline, CDR1 is MGHRA and CDR2 YSYEKL. The CDR3 sequence: CATRDREGQKLFF. The DNA of the CDR3 is TGCGCCACCAGAGACAGGGAAGGCCAAAAACTGTTTTTT.

The chain couples TRBV4-2 to TRBJ2-3, with D maybe TRBD2 (6 bases). Trimming stripped 4 bases from V and 0 bases from J, with 11 bases between. In germline, CDR1 is LGHNA, CDR2 YNFKEQ. The CDR3 totals 15 residues. The CDR3 sequence is CASSLVAASTDTQYF. CDR3 DNA sequence: TGTGCCAGCAGCCTCGTAGCGGCTAGCACAGATACGCAGTATTTT.

This rearrangement joins TRBV6-6 to TRBJ1-1, with TRBD1 as a possible D gene (5 bases). Germline V gene sequence: CDR1 MNHNY, CDR2 SVGAGI (reference sequence). V lost 6 bases to trimming and J lost 2 bases, with 10 bases between them. The CDR3 length is 13 residues. CDR3 protein: CASRDSRNTEAFF. The CDR3 DNA reads TGTGCCAGCAGAGACAGCAGAAACACTGAAGCTTTCTTT.

The rearrangement joins TRBV6-6 to TRBJ2-7; 8 positions match TRBD1. Germline CDR1 reads MNHNY; CDR2 reads SVGAGI (reference sequence). This CDR3 spans 16 amino acids. Trimming removed 4 bases from V and 1 base from J; junction bases left unmatched: 9. The CDR3 loop reads CASSLSQQGGSYEQYF. In nucleotides, the CDR3 is TGTGCCAGCAGTTTATCACAACAGGGGGGATCCTACGAGCAGTACTTC.

The CDR3 region is CASSFSWDRQETQYF. The CDR3 nucleotides read TGTGCCAGCAGTTTTTCGTGGGACAGACAAGAGACCCAGTACTTC. The rearrangement uses TRBV27 and TRBJ2-5; TRBD1 aligns across 7 bases. Germline V gives CDR1 MNHEY, CDR2 SMNVEV (reference sequence). This CDR3 comprises 15 residues. J lost 2 bases, V lost 3 bases, and 6 bases had no gene match.

This chain connects TRBV7-9 to TRBJ2-7, with D maybe TRBD2 (6 bases). This CDR3 is 15 amino acids long. Trimming pared 4 bases from V and 3 bases from J, leaving 16 bases between. The germline V gene has CDR1 SEHNR and CDR2 FQNEAQ (reference sequence). DNA for the CDR3: TGTGCCAGCAGCTCCGGGGTGGGAGGCGGCTACGAGCAGTACTTC. Amino acids: CASSSGVGGGYEQYF.

V gene TRBV18 combines with J gene TRBJ2-7; 7 bases fit TRBD1. The ends lost 5 bases at V and 0 bases at J; junction bases unmatched: 13. This CDR3 is 17 amino acids long. Germline V CDR1 and CDR2: KGHSH, LQKENI. CDR3 region: CASSSLGRDSSSYEQYF. CDR3 in DNA: TGTGCCAGCTCATCCTTGGGCCGGGACAGCAGCTCCTACGAGCAGTACTTC.

This clone was picked up a small number of times. This sequence joins TRBV11-2 and TRBJ1-3, with 9 positions matching TRBD1. CDR1 is SGHAT, CDR2 FQNNGV, per germline. This CDR3 is built from 16 residues. The ends lost 2 bases at V and 4 bases at J; junction bases unmatched: 6. The CDR3 DNA reads TGTGCCAGCAGCTTACCGACAGGGGGAACCGGAAACACCATATATTTT. It encodes CASSLPTGGTGNTIYF.